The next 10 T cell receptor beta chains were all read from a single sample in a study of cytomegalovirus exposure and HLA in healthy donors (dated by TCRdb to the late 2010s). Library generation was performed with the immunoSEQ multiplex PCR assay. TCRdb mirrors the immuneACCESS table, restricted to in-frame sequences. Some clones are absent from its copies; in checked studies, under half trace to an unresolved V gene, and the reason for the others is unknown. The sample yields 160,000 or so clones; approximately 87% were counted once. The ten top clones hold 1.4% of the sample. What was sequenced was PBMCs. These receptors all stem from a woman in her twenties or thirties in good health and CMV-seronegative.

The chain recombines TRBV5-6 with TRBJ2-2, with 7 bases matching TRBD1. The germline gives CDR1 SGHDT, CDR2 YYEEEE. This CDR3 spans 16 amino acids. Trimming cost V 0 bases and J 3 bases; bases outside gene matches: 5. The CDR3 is CASSLVRGPYTGELFF. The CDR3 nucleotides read TGTGCCAGCAGCTTGGTTAGGGGGCCGTACACCGGGGAGCTGTTTTTT.

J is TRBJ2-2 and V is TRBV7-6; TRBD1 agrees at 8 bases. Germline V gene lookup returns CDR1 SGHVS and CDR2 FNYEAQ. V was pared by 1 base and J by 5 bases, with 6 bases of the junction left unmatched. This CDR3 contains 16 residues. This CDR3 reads CASSLGSQGATGELFF. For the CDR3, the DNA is TGTGCCAGCAGCTTAGGATCCCAGGGGGCGACCGGGGAGCTGTTTTTT.

CDR3 sequence: CSVTGFEAFF. The DNA of the CDR3 is TGCAGCGTGACAGGGTTTGAAGCTTTCTTT. The chain has TRBV29-1 and TRBJ1-1; 7 bases are shared with TRBD1. The germline CDR1 and CDR2 sequences are SQVTM and ANQGSEA. Unmatched junction bases numbered 2, after V lost 6 bases and J lost 7 bases. The CDR3 extends over 10 amino acids. Filled out from reference TRBV29-1 and TRBJ1-1, the complete variable domain reads SAVISQKPSRDICQRGTSLTIQCQVDSQVTMMFWYRQQPGQSLTLIATANQGSEATYESGFVIDKFPISRPNLTFSTLTVSNMSPEDSSIYLCSVTGFEAFFGQGTRLTVV.

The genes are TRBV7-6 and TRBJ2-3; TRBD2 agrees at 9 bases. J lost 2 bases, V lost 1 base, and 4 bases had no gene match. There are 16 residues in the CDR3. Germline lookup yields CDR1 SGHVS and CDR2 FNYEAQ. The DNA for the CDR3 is TGTGCCAGCAGCTTAGGTAGCGGGGGCTTCACAGATACGCAGTATTTT. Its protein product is CASSLGSGGFTDTQYF.

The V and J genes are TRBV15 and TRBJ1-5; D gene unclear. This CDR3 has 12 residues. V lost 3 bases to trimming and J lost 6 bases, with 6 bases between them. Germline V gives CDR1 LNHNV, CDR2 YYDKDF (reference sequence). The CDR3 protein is CATSRVGQPQHF. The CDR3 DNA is TGTGCCACCAGCAGGGTCGGTCAGCCCCAGCATTTT.

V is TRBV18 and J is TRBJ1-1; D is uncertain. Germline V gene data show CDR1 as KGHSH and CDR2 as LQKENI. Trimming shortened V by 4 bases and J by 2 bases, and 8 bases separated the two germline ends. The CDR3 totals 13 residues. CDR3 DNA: TGTGCCAGCTCACTCCACAAAAACACTGAAGCTTTCTTT. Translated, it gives CASSLHKNTEAFF.

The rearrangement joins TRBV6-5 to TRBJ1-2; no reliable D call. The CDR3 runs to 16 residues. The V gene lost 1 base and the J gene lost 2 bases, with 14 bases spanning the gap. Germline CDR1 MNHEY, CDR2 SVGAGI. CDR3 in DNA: TGTGCCAGCAGTTACTGGGCCCATAAAGACAACTATGGCTACACCTTC. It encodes CASSYWAHKDNYGYTF.

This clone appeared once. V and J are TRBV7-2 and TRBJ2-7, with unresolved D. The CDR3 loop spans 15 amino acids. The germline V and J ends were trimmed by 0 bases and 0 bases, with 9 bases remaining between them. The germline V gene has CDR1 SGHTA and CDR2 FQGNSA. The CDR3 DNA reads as TGTGCCAGCAGCTTAGCGACTCGCGGCTCCTACGAGCAGTACTTC. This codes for CASSLATRGSYEQYF.

The CDR3 DNA reads TGTGCCAGCAGCTCAGGGGGATATAATTCACCCCTCCACTTT. Amino acid sequence: CASSSGGYNSPLHF. The rearrangement uses TRBV7-2 and TRBJ1-6; 7 bases fit TRBD1. CDR1 is SGHTA, CDR2 FQGNSA, per germline. The CDR3 is made up of 14 amino acids. V gave up 4 bases and J gave up 4 bases; unmatched junction bases: 1.

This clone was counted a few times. The CDR3 bases are TGTGCCAGCAGCAACGCCGGGACTAGCGGTCTCAATGAGCAGTTCTTC. Translated: CASSNAGTSGLNEQFF. The V gene is TRBV7-8, the J gene TRBJ2-1; 11 bases are a match to TRBD2. CDR3 length equals 16 residues. Germline assignment: CDR1 SGHVS and CDR2 FQNEAQ. J gave up 6 bases and V 5 bases, and 9 bases lay outside the gene matches.